This is a list of T cell receptor beta chains from one sample in a study of T cells after yellow fever vaccination. TCRdb itself ran the 5' RACE reads through MiXCR, one entry per CDR3 protein. Here the sample spans hundreds of thousands of distinct CDR3 sequences, around 10% being singletons. Sequencing was performed on CD4+ T cells sorted from PBMCs, taken 5 days after the yellow fever booster vaccination. Every receptor here comes from a man between 18 and 35 years old who received the YFV17D yellow fever vaccine. The CDR3 runs from the conserved cysteine through the conserved F or W. D genes are given only for firm matches. Clone size is not always given. Where it is, it says once, few, many or a class for expanded clones.

size	V	D	J	length	DNA	CDR3
many	TRBV7-3	-	TRBJ2-1	17	TGTGCCAGCAGCTTAGAGGCGGGCGGAGGCTCCTACAATGAGCAGTTCTTC	CASSLEAGGGSYNEQFF
-	TRBV12-3/TRBV12-4	TRBD2	TRBJ2-5	14	TGTGCCAGCAGTTTACCCGGGGGGGCGAAGACCCAGTACTTC	CASSLPGGAKTQYF
-	TRBV10-3	-	TRBJ2-3	14	TGTGCCATCAGTGACCTCCAGGGCGCAGATACGCAGTATTTT	CAISDLQGADTQYF
-	TRBV4-3	-	TRBJ1-3	13	TGCGCCAGCAGCCAAGATCGCCTTCACACCATATATTTT	CASSQDRLHTIYF
-	TRBV24-1	TRBD2	TRBJ2-3	16	TGTGCCACCAGTGACGTCGGGGGGACCGGCACAGATACGCAGTATTTT	CATSDVGGTGTDTQYF
many	TRBV7-8	-	TRBJ2-2	14	TGTGCCAGCAGCTTAATCGGGGGAACCGGGGAGCTGTTTTTT	CASSLIGGTGELFF
-	TRBV7-6	-	TRBJ2-7	16	TGTGCCAGCAGCTCAGGTCCCAGGGGAATATCCTACGAGCAGTACTTC	CASSSGPRGISYEQYF
few	TRBV5-6	TRBD2	TRBJ2-3	13	TGTGCCAGCAGCTCCGGACTAGCAGCTACGCAGTATTTT	CASSSGLAATQYF
-	TRBV6-5	-	TRBJ1-2	11	TGTGCCAGCCGAGCTAACTATGGCTACACCTTC	CASRANYGYTF
few	TRBV11-2	-	TRBJ1-1	13	TGTGCCAGCAGCTTAGAGCGGGGGCTTCCAGCTTTCTTT	CASSLERGLPAFF
-	TRBV11-2	-	TRBJ1-1	14	TGTGCCAGCAGCTCCACGACAGCTTACACTGAAGCTTTCTTT	CASSSTTAYTEAFF